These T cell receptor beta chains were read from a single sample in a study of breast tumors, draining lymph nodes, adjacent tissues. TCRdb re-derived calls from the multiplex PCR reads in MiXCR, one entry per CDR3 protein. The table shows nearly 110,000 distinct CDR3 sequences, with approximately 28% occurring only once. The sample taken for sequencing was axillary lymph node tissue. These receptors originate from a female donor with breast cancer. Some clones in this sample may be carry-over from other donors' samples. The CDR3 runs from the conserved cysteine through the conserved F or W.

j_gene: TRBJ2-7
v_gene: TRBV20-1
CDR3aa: CSATSGRKAGELYF

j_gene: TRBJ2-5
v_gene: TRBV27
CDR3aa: CASSFARGETQYF

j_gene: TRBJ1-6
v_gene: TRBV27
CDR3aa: CASSFKIPTRGASYNSPLHF

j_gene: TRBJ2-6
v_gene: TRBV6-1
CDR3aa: CASSERGTLSSGANVLTF

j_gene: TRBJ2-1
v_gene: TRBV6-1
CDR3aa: CASSPGTGTYNEQFF

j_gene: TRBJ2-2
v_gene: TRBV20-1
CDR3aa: CSARVQSGELFF

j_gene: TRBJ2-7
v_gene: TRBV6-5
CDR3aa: CASSHSGGASYLFEQYF

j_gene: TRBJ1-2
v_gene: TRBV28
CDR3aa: CASSNHPGDLNYGYTF

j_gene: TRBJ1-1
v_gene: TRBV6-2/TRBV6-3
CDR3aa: CASSSGRLNTEAFF

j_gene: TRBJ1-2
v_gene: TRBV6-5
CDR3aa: CASSLYLLYGYTF

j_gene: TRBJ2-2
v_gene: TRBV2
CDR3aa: CASSEVVANTGELFF

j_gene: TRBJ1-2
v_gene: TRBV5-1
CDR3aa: CASSLTGGAANYGYTF

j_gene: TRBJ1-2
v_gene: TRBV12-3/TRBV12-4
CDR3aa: CASSPVDLNGYTF

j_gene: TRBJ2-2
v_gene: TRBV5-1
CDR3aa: CASSPGTGGTGELFF

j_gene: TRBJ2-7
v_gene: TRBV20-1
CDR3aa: CSARDFHRTYEQYF

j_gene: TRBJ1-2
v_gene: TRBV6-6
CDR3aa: CASTDRAGGGYTF

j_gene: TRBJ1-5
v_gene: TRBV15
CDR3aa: CATSTFGRNQPQHF

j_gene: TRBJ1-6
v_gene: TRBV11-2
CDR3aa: CAGSLESVGHGRTPLHF

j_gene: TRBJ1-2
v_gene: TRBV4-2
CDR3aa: CASRERELYGYTF

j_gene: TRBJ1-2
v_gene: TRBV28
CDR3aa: CASSQGGQGFYGYTF

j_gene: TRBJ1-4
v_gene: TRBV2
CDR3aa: CATKTGPPSRVFF

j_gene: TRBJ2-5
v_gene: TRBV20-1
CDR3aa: CSATRTGSTQETRYF

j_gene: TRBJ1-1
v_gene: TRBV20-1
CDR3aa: CSARGSHGAFF

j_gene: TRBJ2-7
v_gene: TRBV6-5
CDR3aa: CASRVSGIGSYEQYF

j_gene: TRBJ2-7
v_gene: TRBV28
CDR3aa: CASTTTSRSYEQYF

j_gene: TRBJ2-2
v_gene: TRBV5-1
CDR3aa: CASKAGAASGPTGELFF

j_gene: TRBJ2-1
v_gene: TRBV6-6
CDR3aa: CASTKGTEQFF

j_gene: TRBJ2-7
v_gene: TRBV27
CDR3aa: CASSSGIFNEQYF

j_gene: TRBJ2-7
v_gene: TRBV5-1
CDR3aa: CASSSQWDRNWYEQYF

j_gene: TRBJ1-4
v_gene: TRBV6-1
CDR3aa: CASSEARSLNYEKLFF

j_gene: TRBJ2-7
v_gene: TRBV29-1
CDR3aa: CSAEAGFYKQYF

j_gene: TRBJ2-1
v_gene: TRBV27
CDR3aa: CASSTYTLDFGYNEQFF

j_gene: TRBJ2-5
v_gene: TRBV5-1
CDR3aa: CASSPGTQETQYF

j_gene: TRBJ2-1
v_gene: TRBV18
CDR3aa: CASSPARDSSYNEQFF

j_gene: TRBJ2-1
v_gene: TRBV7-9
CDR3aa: CASSLIGREGQNNEQFF

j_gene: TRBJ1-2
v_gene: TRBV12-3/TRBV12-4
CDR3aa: CASSRDRGRYGYTF

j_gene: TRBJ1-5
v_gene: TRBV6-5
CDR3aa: CASSHKAGSNQPQHF

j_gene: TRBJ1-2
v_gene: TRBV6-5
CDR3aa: CASSHKGGYTF

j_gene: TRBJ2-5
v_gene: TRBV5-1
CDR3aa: CASSLSVAQGEGETQYF

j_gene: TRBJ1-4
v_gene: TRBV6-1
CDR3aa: CASSEAGGANEKLFF

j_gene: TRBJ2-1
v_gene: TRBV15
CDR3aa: CATSRGGESYEQFF

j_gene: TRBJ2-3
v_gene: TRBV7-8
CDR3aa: CASSSGSVAGGSDPQYF

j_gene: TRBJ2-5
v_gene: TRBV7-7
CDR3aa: CAGSPGQGGWQETQYF

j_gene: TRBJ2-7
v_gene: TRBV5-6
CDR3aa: CASSSFPGLAAYERYF

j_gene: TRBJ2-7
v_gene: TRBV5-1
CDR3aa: CASRGTGGRLDEQYF